This TCR beta chain was sequenced for a study of T cells in tumors after PD-1 blockade. Across the study: Peripheral blood samples averaged around 38,000 unique clonotypes and 113,528 templates.

Regarding this clone: The antigen remains unidentified.

The assay was immunoSEQ multiplex PCR, and TCRdb's table has in-frame clones only and misses some. This table holds approximately 59,000 clones, around 77% found once. General study findings and limits: Peripheral recruitment is suggested, as some novel exhausted tumor clones were in pre-treatment blood.

The CDR3 runs 14 residues. Trimming stripped 2 bases from V and 4 bases from J, with 13 bases between. The germline CDR1 and CDR2 sequences are SGHRS and YFSETQ. V is TRBV5-1 and J is TRBJ2-7; possible D gene TRBD2, 6 bases. The material sequenced was PBMCs, taken before anti-PD-1 treatment. The sequence derives from a human donor with basal cell carcinoma. The CDR3 protein is CASSFGLGGYEQYF. CDR3 DNA sequence: TGCGCCAGCAGCTTCGGGTTGGGGGGTTACGAGCAGTACTTC.